This T cell receptor (beta chain) was identified during a study of T cells after yellow fever vaccination. Findings and limits, study-wide: The secondary response was weaker, and its peak arrived faster, on day 5 versus 15.

This clonotype was observed a handful of times. Its specificity is not known. They built TCR cDNA with 5'RACE template switching, a step that put in a universal primer site and UMIs. Via MiXCR, TCRdb re-called the 5' RACE reads, giving one row per CDR3 protein. The sample contains 400,000 or so distinct CDR3 sequences, about 6.2% of which appear only once. The sample here was PBMCs, taken 5 days after the yellow fever booster vaccination. The sequence was collected from a man aged 25-40 years who received the YFV17D yellow fever vaccine.

The CDR3 region is CASSLDGGWAYEQYF. DNA for the CDR3: TGTGCCAGCAGCTTGGATGGGGGTTGGGCCTACGAGCAGTACTTC. V usage is TRBV5-6 and J usage is TRBJ2-7; either TRBD1 or TRBD2 may fit D (5 bases each). The V end lost 0 bases, the J end lost 2 bases, and 12 bases lay between the germline ends. This CDR3 has 15 residues. Germline CDR1 and CDR2: SGHDT and YYEEEE.